The 25 T cell receptor beta chains listed next were all sequenced from one sample in a study of blood T cell repertoires in COVID-19. TCRdb's copy holds only in-frame clones and misses some; the assay was immunoSEQ multiplex PCR. The table shows fewer than 60,000 clones, with approximately 80% occurring only once. Sequenced material: peripheral blood. Receptors were obtained from a man aged 25-40 years with COVID-19, enrolled during active disease.

This rearrangement joins TRBV18 to TRBJ2-1, with D perhaps matching TRBD2 (6 bases). The CDR3 sequence is 15 residues long. Between the trimmed V and J ends, which lost 3 bases and 5 bases, there was a span of 14 bases. Looked up from germline, CDR1 is KGHSH and CDR2 is LQKENI. The CDR3: CASSPVGGMNNEQFF. CDR3 nucleotide sequence: TGTGCCAGCTCACCGGTAGGCGGGATGAACAATGAGCAGTTCTTC.

The J gene is TRBJ2-7, the V gene TRBV11-2; 10 bases align to TRBD2. After removal of 1 base from V and 9 bases from J, the junction contained 9 bases not matched to a gene. Germline V CDR1 and CDR2: SGHAT, FQNNGV. This CDR3 region has 15 residues. The CDR3 sequence is CASSLGGRTSGGQYF. The CDR3 nucleotides are TGTGCCAGCAGCTTAGGGGGCCGGACTAGCGGCGGGCAGTACTTC.

The V call is TRBV28, the J call TRBJ1-5; D remains ambiguous. Looked up from germline, CDR1 is MDHEN and CDR2 is SYDVKM. The CDR3 runs 15 residues. The V end lost 2 bases, the J end lost 1 base, and 9 bases lay between the germline ends. This CDR3 is CASSLPLSSNQPQHF. DNA of the CDR3: TGTGCCAGCAGTTTACCACTTTCCAGCAATCAGCCCCAGCATTTT.

This rearrangement joins TRBV27 to TRBJ1-6; 8 bases align to TRBD1. After removal of 8 bases from V and 6 bases from J, the junction contained 3 bases not matched to a gene. The CDR3 totals 13 residues. CDR1 and CDR2 from the germline V gene are MNHEY and SMNVEV (reference sequence). CDR3 sequence: CASSGQVNSPLHF. Here the CDR3 DNA reads TGTGCCAGCTCGGGACAGGTTAATTCACCCCTCCACTTT.

The chain has TRBV6-6 and TRBJ2-7, with D maybe TRBD1 (5 bases). The CDR3 spans 13 residues. V gave up 4 bases and J gave up 2 bases, with 9 bases separating them. The V gene's germline CDR1 is MNHNY and CDR2 SVGAGI (reference sequence). In DNA form, the CDR3 reads TGTGCCAGCAGTTCCCAGGGTGCCTACGAGCAGTACTTC. Its protein is CASSSQGAYEQYF.

This clone was seen only a few times. The chain combines TRBV28 with TRBJ1-2; 7 bases fit TRBD1. The V gene's germline CDR1 is MDHEN and CDR2 SYDVKM. There are 15 residues in the CDR3. The junction had 9 bases not matched to a gene; V was cut back by 5 bases and J by 3 bases. As DNA, the CDR3 is TGTGCCAGCAGTACCCCCGGGACAGATCACTATGGCTACACCTTC. Translation: CASSTPGTDHYGYTF.

The chain uses TRBV9 and TRBJ1-1; TRBD1 matches 7 bases. In germline, CDR1 is SGDLS, CDR2 YYNGEE. V lost 0 bases to trimming and J lost 5 bases; unmatched junction nucleotides: 4. The CDR3 is 14 residues long. This CDR3 is CASSVEAGGTEAFF. CDR3 in DNA: TGTGCCAGCAGCGTAGAGGCAGGGGGAACTGAAGCTTTCTTT.

The chain recombines TRBV11-2 with TRBJ2-7; D perhaps matches TRBD1 (6 bases). From germline, CDR1 is SGHAT and CDR2 FQNNGV. V gave up 1 base and J gave up 6 bases, with 13 bases separating them. There are 14 residues in the CDR3. CDR3 sequence (DNA): TGTGCCAGCAGCTTAGTAATCACAGGGACCGAGCAGTACTTC. The encoded protein is CASSLVITGTEQYF.

The chain uses TRBV6-2 or TRBV6-3 and TRBJ2-6; 9 positions agree with TRBD1. With V trimmed by 2 bases and J by 0 bases, 11 bases remained unmatched. The germline CDR1 and CDR2 sequences are MNHEY and SVGEGT. The CDR3 spans 20 residues. For the CDR3, the DNA is TGTGCCAGCAGTTACCGAGCAACGGGACAGGGTGACTCTGGGGCCAACGTCCTGACTTTC. It codes for CASSYRATGQGDSGANVLTF.

The rearrangement joins TRBV28 to TRBJ2-1; 8 bases line up with TRBD2. Germline V lookup: CDR1 MDHEN, CDR2 SYDVKM. This CDR3 region has 14 residues. V shed 5 bases, J shed 1 base, and the junction held 1 base outside the gene matches. This CDR3 is CASSIAGSYNEQFF. Written as DNA, the CDR3 is TGTGCCAGCAGTATAGCGGGATCCTACAATGAGCAGTTCTTC.

This clone showed up just a few times. The CDR3 reads CAWSDITVNTEAFF. In DNA, the CDR3 is TGTGCCTGGAGTGATATAACAGTGAACACTGAAGCTTTCTTT. The gene calls are TRBV30 and TRBJ1-1; D ambiguous. V was clipped by 1 base and J by 0 bases, with 9 bases between them. The CDR3 is 14 residues long. Per germline, CDR1 GTSNPN and CDR2 SVGIG (reference sequence).

As concerns this clone: The sample carries other DNA sequences with the same CDR3. The chain employs TRBV30 and TRBJ2-4; D possibly corresponds to TRBD1 (6 bases). CDR1 is GTSNPN, CDR2 SVGIG, per germline (reference sequence). The CDR3 has 14 amino acids. V was shortened by 5 bases and J by 6 bases, with 17 bases between the two germline ends. The CDR3 loop reads CAWSPGASGNIQYF. For the CDR3, the DNA is TGTGCCTGGTCCCCAGGGGCCTCGGGAAACATTCAGTACTTC.

The rearrangement uses TRBV7-2 and TRBJ2-3, with 13 bases that match TRBD2. Germline-derived CDR1 and CDR2 are SGHTA and FQGNSA. Trimming took 4 bases from V and 2 from J; bases not matched to a gene: 6. This CDR3 region has 17 residues. CDR3 sequence: CASSSGTSGILTDTQYF. CDR3 nucleotide sequence: TGTGCCAGCAGCTCTGGGACTAGCGGGATCCTCACAGATACGCAGTATTTT.

The chain links TRBV15 to TRBJ2-5; 11 bases fit TRBD2. Germline CDR1 LNHNV, CDR2 YYDKDF (reference sequence). The CDR3 consists of 18 residues. With 0 bases clipped from V and 4 bases from J, the junction kept 10 bases outside the gene matches. Here the CDR3 DNA reads TGTGCCACCAGCAGAGATAGATCGGGGCTAGCGGGAGGAGAGACCCAGTACTTC. Its protein product is CATSRDRSGLAGGETQYF. Supplemented by reference TRBV15 and TRBJ2-5, the full variable domain reads DAMVIQNPRYQVTQFGKPVTLSCSQTLNHNVMYWYQQKSSQAPKLLFHYYDKDFNNEADTPDNFQSRRPNTSFCFLDIRSPGLGDTAMYLCATSRDRSGLAGGETQYFGPGTRLLVL.

The rearrangement links TRBV6-5 to TRBJ1-2; 8 bases are a match to TRBD1. Per germline, CDR1 MNHEY and CDR2 SVGAGI. V lost 5 bases and J lost 5; bases outside the gene matches: 7. This CDR3 has 14 amino acids. The CDR3 spells CASSRDRGWYGYTF. CDR3 DNA: TGTGCCAGCAGTCGAGACAGGGGTTGGTATGGCTACACCTTC.

The rearrangement joins TRBV9 to TRBJ1-6; 8 nucleotides line up with TRBD1. The V gene end was trimmed by 3 bases and the J gene end by 6 bases; junction bases not matched to a gene: 2. CDR1 SGDLS and CDR2 YYNGEE come from the germline V gene. The CDR3 consists of 14 residues. CDR3 in amino acids: CASSGGQANSPLHF. CDR3 nucleotides: TGTGCCAGCAGCGGGGGACAGGCTAATTCACCCCTCCACTTT.

The chain uses TRBV5-6 and TRBJ1-1; the D is unclear. The CDR3 runs to 15 residues. The V end lost 9 bases, the J end lost 2 bases, and 20 bases lay between the germline ends. The V gene's germline CDR1 is SGHDT and CDR2 YYEEEE. This CDR3 is CATQPMTPENTEAFF. DNA for the CDR3: TGTGCCACCCAACCTATGACACCCGAAAACACTGAAGCTTTCTTT.

The rearrangement links TRBV30 to TRBJ2-7; 7 bases are a match to TRBD1. Germline CDR1 and CDR2: GTSNPN and SVGIG (reference sequence). V lost 3 bases to trimming and J lost 0 bases; unmatched junction nucleotides: 2. This CDR3 has 13 amino acids. CDR3 in DNA: TGTGCCTGGAGCAGGGGGACCTCCTACGAGCAGTACTTC. This codes for CAWSRGTSYEQYF. The full variable domain, with the rest looked up from reference TRBV30 and TRBJ2-7, is SQTIHQWPATLVQPVGSPLSLECTVEGTSNPNLYWYRQAAGRGLQLLFYSVGIGQISSEVPQNLSASRPQDRQFILSSKKLLLSDSGFYLCAWSRGTSYEQYFGPGTRLTVT.

Here the CDR3 DNA reads TGTGCCAGCATCAAACCGGGACAGGGGGCCCACGAGCAGTACTTC. Translation: CASIKPGQGAHEQYF. The rearrangement links TRBV28 to TRBJ2-7; TRBD1 aligns across 12 bases. This CDR3 is built from 15 residues. Germline CDR1 is MDHEN and CDR2 is SYDVKM. J gave up 5 bases and V 7 bases, and 9 bases lay outside the gene matches.

This chain links TRBV28 with TRBJ1-1; D is ambiguous. V gave up 1 base and J gave up 3 bases, with 12 bases separating them. CDR1 is MDHEN, CDR2 SYDVKM, per germline. CDR3 size: 15 residues. The chain's CDR3 is CASSLYRILDTEAFF. The CDR3 DNA is TGTGCCAGCAGTTTATATAGAATCCTCGACACTGAAGCTTTCTTT.

Only one count was recorded for this clone. This chain uses TRBV27 with TRBJ1-2; D possibly corresponds to TRBD1 (6 bases). There are 13 residues in the CDR3. The germline V and J ends were trimmed by 3 bases and 5 bases, with 10 bases remaining between them. Germline CDR1 and CDR2: MNHEY and SMNVEV (reference sequence). The DNA for the CDR3 is TGTGCCAGCAGTTTCGGGACAAAATATGGCTACACCTTC. Translation: CASSFGTKYGYTF.

This chain joins TRBV6-5 and TRBJ1-5; D uncertain. The ends were cut back, 9 bases at V and 4 bases at J, with 7 bases in the middle. Germline V gene lookup returns CDR1 MNHEY and CDR2 SVGAGI. CDR3 length: 11 residues. The chain's CDR3 is CASRGNQPQHF. The CDR3 DNA reads as TGTGCCAGTCGAGGGAATCAGCCCCAGCATTTT.

The chain is built from TRBV29-1 and TRBJ2-5; possibly TRBD1 for D (6 bases). Looked up from germline, CDR1 is SQVTM and CDR2 is ANQGSEA. Trimming cost V 2 bases and J 2 bases, with 9 bases left between them. There are 13 residues in the CDR3. CDR3: CSVETQGQETQYF. CDR3 DNA sequence: TGCAGCGTTGAAACGCAGGGGCAAGAGACCCAGTACTTC.

The gene calls are TRBV20-1 and TRBJ1-1; D might be TRBD1 (5 bases). The CDR3 sequence is 11 residues long. Germline assignment: CDR1 DFQATT and CDR2 SNEGSKA (reference sequence). V dropped 6 bases and J dropped 6 bases, with 11 bases sitting between them. DNA for the CDR3: TGCAGTGCGGCGACAGTGGCTGAAGCTTTCTTT. It encodes CSAATVAEAFF.

CDR3 coding DNA: TGTGCCAGCAGCCCATCGGGTGCGTACCAAGAGACCCAGTACTTC. The encoded protein is CASSPSGAYQETQYF. The J gene is TRBJ2-5, the V gene TRBV5-4, with D unresolved. The V gene's germline CDR1 is SGHNT and CDR2 YYREEE (reference sequence). V lost 4 bases and J lost 0, with 13 bases in between. The CDR3 runs to 15 residues.